Sequencing of this T cell receptor beta chain was carried out in a study of T cells in tumors after PD-1 blockade. Study as a whole: Patients received pembrolizumab 200 mg every 3 weeks or cemiplimab 350 mg every 2 weeks. Findings and caveats of the study: Blood contained about 43% of the tumor's TCR clonotypes.

V shed 5 bases and J shed 7 bases, with 8 bases lying between them. CDR3 size: 12 residues. CDR1 KGHDR and CDR2 SFDVKD come from the germline V gene. As for this clone: Its antigen is still unknown.

Assay: immunoSEQ multiplex PCR; the TCRdb copy retains only in-frame clones and omits some. The top ten clones hold around 38% of a sample with fewer than 40,000 clones, about three quarters of them seen once. The chain combines TRBV24-1 with TRBJ1-5; maybe TRBD1 (5 bases). Specimen: PBMCs, collected after anti-PD-1 treatment. The TCR comes from a human donor with basal cell carcinoma. The CDR3 DNA sequence: TGTGCCACCAGTGGGGGGGAGCAGCCCCAGCATTTT. Translating it yields CATSGGEQPQHF.